What follows is one T cell receptor beta chain and its context. The antigen is unknown. CDR1 and CDR2 (germline): SGDLS, YYNGEE. The CDR3 is 16 residues long. Trimming took 0 bases from V and 3 from J; bases not matched to a gene: 7. Only in-frame clones appear in the TCRdb table, and some are missing; sequencing was by immunoSEQ multiplex PCR. The table includes some 170,000 clones, roughly nine tenths detected once. This sample stems from a study of cytomegalovirus exposure and HLA in healthy donors. Findings and limits, study-wide: Reported performance of the classifier showed diagnosis of cytomegalovirus status with high specificity and sensitivity.

The sequence came from a man younger than 30 in good health and CMV-seropositive. This chain joins TRBV9 and TRBJ2-5, with TRBD2 matching 8 bases. Sample: PBMCs. This CDR3 reads CASSVAGGTSKETQYF. CDR3 bases: TGTGCCAGCAGCGTAGCTGGAGGGACTAGTAAAGAGACCCAGTACTTC.